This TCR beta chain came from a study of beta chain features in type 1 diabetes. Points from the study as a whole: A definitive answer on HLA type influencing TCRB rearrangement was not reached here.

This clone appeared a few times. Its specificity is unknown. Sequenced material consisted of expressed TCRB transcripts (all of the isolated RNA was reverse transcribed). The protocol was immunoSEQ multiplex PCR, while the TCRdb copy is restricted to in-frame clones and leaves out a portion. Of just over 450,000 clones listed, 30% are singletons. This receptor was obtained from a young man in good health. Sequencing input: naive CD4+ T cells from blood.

The CDR3 here is CASSVGPTSGSLTYEQYF. The CDR3 DNA follows: TGTGCCAGCAGCGTAGGTCCGACTAGCGGGAGCCTCACCTACGAGCAGTACTTC. The chain is built from TRBV9 and TRBJ2-7; TRBD2 aligns across 12 bases. The germline V gene encodes CDR1 SGDLS and CDR2 YYNGEE. This CDR3 is built from 18 residues. V dropped 0 bases and J dropped 2; count of bases not matched to a gene: 9.